The next 5 T cell receptor beta chains were all read from a single sample in a study of blood T cell repertoires in COVID-19. Method: immunoSEQ multiplex PCR; TCRdb's copy keeps in-frame clones and lacks some. Of tens of thousands of clones detected, 84% appear once; the ten largest clones hold around 35%. Sequenced sample: peripheral blood. The receptors shown here come from a man between 65 and 85 years old with acute or convalescent COVID-19.

The rearrangement uses TRBV11-2 and TRBJ1-4; D remains unclear. This CDR3 region has 15 residues. Germline loops: CDR1 SGHAT, CDR2 FQNNGV. Trimming stripped 5 bases from V and 1 base from J, with 11 bases between. CDR3 region: CASSIRAQTNEKLFF. The CDR3 region has the DNA TGTGCCAGCAGCATCAGAGCGCAAACTAATGAAAAACTGTTTTTT.

This rearrangement joins TRBV9 to TRBJ1-2; TRBD1 is a possible D gene (6 bases). The CDR3 spans 15 residues. The germline V gene encodes CDR1 SGDLS and CDR2 YYNGEE. Deletions cut 4 bases from V and 8 bases from J, with 21 bases between. The CDR3 sequence is CASSPQTGQPGGYTF. The CDR3, as DNA: TGTGCCAGCAGCCCTCAAACAGGGCAGCCGGGAGGCTACACCTTC.

This clone showed up just a few times. This rearrangement joins TRBV7-2 to TRBJ2-7; tentative D call: TRBD1 (5 bases). Deletions cut 2 bases from V and 3 bases from J, with 11 bases between. The germline CDR1 and CDR2 sequences are SGHTA and FQGNSA. There are 14 residues in the CDR3. CDR3 sequence: CASSLIQGYYEQYF. For the CDR3, the DNA is TGTGCCAGCAGCTTAATTCAGGGATACTACGAGCAGTACTTC. Full variable domain (rest looked up from reference TRBV7-2 and TRBJ2-7): GAGVSQSPSNKVTEKGKDVELRCDPISGHTALYWYRQSLGQGLEFLIYFQGNSAPDKSGLPSDRFSAERTGGSVSTLTIQRTQQEDSAVYLCASSLIQGYYEQYFGPGTRLTVT.

The chain has TRBV27 and TRBJ2-4; weak D call: TRBD1 (6 bases). The germline gives CDR1 MNHEY, CDR2 SMNVEV (reference sequence). V lost 6 bases, J lost 1 base, and 16 bases lay in between. There are 16 residues in the CDR3. The CDR3 sequence: CASRTTGSLAKNIQYF. The DNA of the CDR3 is TGTGCCAGCAGAACAACAGGGAGTTTGGCCAAAAACATTCAGTACTTC.

The V gene is TRBV28, the J gene TRBJ2-1, with 14 bases lining up with TRBD2. V lost 5 bases, J lost 8 bases, and 5 bases stayed unmatched. The CDR3 is made up of 15 amino acids. Germline CDR1 is MDHEN and CDR2 is SYDVKM. DNA for the CDR3: TGTGCCAGCAGTCGCGGGACTAGCGGGAGTTATGAGCAGTTCTTC. Translated: CASSRGTSGSYEQFF.